Each of the 25 T cell receptor beta chains below was sequenced from the same sample in a study of a mutant IDH1 vaccine in newly diagnosed glioma. Repertoires were generated with immunoSEQ multiplex PCR, while TCRdb's copy carries only in-frame clones and drops some. The sample includes about 40,000 clones, 84% of them seen just once. The time point denotes: week 11, during vaccination. Doses consisted of 300 ug of mutant IDH1 20-mer peptide each, paired with topical imiquimod. No antigen is known for these receptors. The sequences come from PBMCs, collected from a glioma patient whose treatment included an IDH1 peptide vaccine. These receptors came from a man aged 35-49 years with glioma.

The chain couples TRBV6-1 to TRBJ2-3, with 8 nucleotides matching TRBD1. From germline, CDR1 is MNHNS and CDR2 SASEGT. The CDR3 contains 15 residues. Germline trimming cut 3 bases from V and 3 bases from J; bases unmatched to any gene: 5. DNA of the CDR3: TGTGCCAGCAGTGATAGCCGGGACAGGACAGATACGCAGTATTTT. It codes for CASSDSRDRTDTQYF.

This clone showed up just a few times. The chain employs TRBV14 and TRBJ1-5; D uncertain. Trimming removed 5 bases from V and 6 bases from J, with 11 bases in between. The CDR3 sequence is 13 residues long. Germline CDR1 and CDR2: SGHDN and FVKESK. DNA for the CDR3: TGTGCCAGCAGCTCCCTTCTCGGTCAGCCCCAGCATTTT. Translation: CASSSLLGQPQHF.

The chain couples TRBV6-5 to TRBJ1-3; D uncertain. The length of the CDR3 is 13 residues. The germline gives CDR1 MNHEY, CDR2 SVGAGI. The ends were cut back, 8 bases at V and 1 base at J, with 9 bases in the middle. The CDR3 reads CASARSSGNTIYF. As DNA, the CDR3 is TGTGCCAGCGCCAGATCATCTGGAAACACCATATATTTT.

The chain joins TRBV27 to TRBJ2-7; possibly TRBD2 for D (6 bases). The CDR3 consists of 16 residues. Germline lookup yields CDR1 MNHEY and CDR2 SMNVEV (reference sequence). Trimming took off 2 bases at V and 4 bases at J, with 18 bases between the two ends. The CDR3 nucleotides are TGTGCCAGCAGTTTAAGACGGGGGACGGAGATTTACGAGCAGTACTTC. This codes for CASSLRRGTEIYEQYF.

The J gene is TRBJ2-1, the V gene TRBV7-3; the match to TRBD2 covers 8 bases. The germline V gene has CDR1 SGHTA and CDR2 FQGTGA. The trim removed 2 bases at V and 7 bases at J, leaving 13 bases unmatched. This CDR3 region has 17 residues. CDR3 region: CASSLSPGGVQSNEQFF. As DNA, the CDR3 is TGTGCCAGCAGCTTATCGCCGGGGGGGGTTCAGTCGAATGAGCAGTTCTTC. The entire variable domain, with the rest obtained from reference TRBV7-3 and TRBJ2-1, is as follows: GAGVSQTPSNKVTEKGKYVELRCDPISGHTALYWYRQSLGQGPEFLIYFQGTGAADDSGLPNDRFFAVRPEGSVSTLKIQRTERGDSAVYLCASSLSPGGVQSNEQFFGPGTRLTVL.

This clone appeared a single time. The rearrangement links TRBV7-8 to TRBJ2-3; TRBD2 matches 7 bases. The CDR3 has 15 residues. Germline V gene lookup returns CDR1 SGHVS and CDR2 FQNEAQ. V was clipped by 1 base and J by 6 bases; unmatched bases: 7. The CDR3 DNA follows: TGTGCCAGCAGCTTAGAGGCGGGAGAGGGGGATACGCAGTATTTT. Translated, it gives CASSLEAGEGDTQYF.

J is TRBJ2-1 and V is TRBV9; D perhaps matches TRBD2 (5 bases). Deletions cut 4 bases from V and 9 bases from J, with 23 bases between. Germline V gene lookup returns CDR1 SGDLS and CDR2 YYNGEE. CDR3 length: 16 residues. CDR3 nucleotide sequence: TGTGCCAGCAGCTCTACACTAGACCTTCTGTCTCTTGAGCAGTTCTTC. Protein sequence: CASSSTLDLLSLEQFF.

CDR3 sequence: CASSLLQANTGELFF. The CDR3, as DNA: TGTGCCAGCAGCCTTTTACAGGCTAACACCGGGGAGCTGTTTTTT. The chain has TRBV4-2 and TRBJ2-2; perhaps TRBD1 as D (5 bases). The CDR3 has 15 amino acids. Trimming stripped 4 bases from V and 2 bases from J, with 11 bases between. Germline V lookup: CDR1 LGHNA, CDR2 YNFKEQ.

The chain is built from TRBV28 and TRBJ2-3, with 11 bases fitting TRBD2. CDR1 and CDR2 from the germline V gene are MDHEN and SYDVKM. The V gene end was trimmed by 6 bases and the J gene end by 4 bases; junction bases not matched to a gene: 6. There are 15 residues in the CDR3. CDR3 loop: CASSRSGRAADTQYF. DNA for the CDR3: TGTGCCAGCAGCCGTAGCGGGAGGGCAGCAGATACGCAGTATTTT. Full variable domain (rest looked up from reference TRBV28 and TRBJ2-3): DVKVTQSSRYLVKRTGEKVFLECVQDMDHENMFWYRQDPGLGLRLIYFSYDVKMKEKGDIPEGYSVSREKKERFSLILESASTNQTSMYLCASSRSGRAADTQYFGPGTRLTVL.

This chain joins TRBV5-4 and TRBJ1-1, with D hard to call. V was trimmed by 5 bases and J by 7 bases, leaving 15 bases between them. This CDR3 comprises 13 residues. Germline CDR1 is SGHNT and CDR2 is YYREEE (reference sequence). The CDR3 reads CASSWTSLSEAFF. The CDR3 DNA reads as TGTGCCAGCAGTTGGACTTCCCTCAGTGAAGCTTTCTTT. The variable domain in full, with the rest retrieved from reference TRBV5-4 and TRBJ1-1, is ETGVTQSPTHLIKTRGQQVTLRCSSQSGHNTVSWYQQALGQGPQFIFQYYREEENGRGNFPPRFSGLQFPNYSSELNVNALELDDSALYLCASSWTSLSEAFFGQGTRLTVV.

The chain couples TRBV5-1 to TRBJ2-7, with no clear D. V shed 4 bases and J shed 7 bases, with 12 bases lying between them. The CDR3 spans 12 residues. Germline CDR1 and CDR2: SGHRS and YFSETQ. In nucleotides, the CDR3 is TGCGCCAGCAGCCCGGACCGGTCGGAGCAGTACTTC. It specifies CASSPDRSEQYF.

The chain uses TRBV19 and TRBJ2-2; D uncertain. CDR1 and CDR2 from the germline V gene are LNHDA and SQIVND (reference sequence). Between the trimmed V and J ends, which lost 6 bases and 1 base, there was a span of 9 bases. The length of the CDR3 is 14 residues. The CDR3 coding sequence is TGTGCCAGTAGATTAGAGTGGAACACCGGGGAGCTGTTTTTT. This codes for CASRLEWNTGELFF.

The rearrangement joins TRBV19 to TRBJ1-4; TRBD1 is a possible D gene (6 bases). Germline V gives CDR1 LNHDA, CDR2 SQIVND (reference sequence). Trimming took off 6 bases at V and 7 bases at J, with 9 bases between the two ends. CDR3 length equals 12 residues. CDR3 nucleotide sequence: TGTGCCAGTAGAGGGGGGGCTGAAAAACTGTTTTTT. Translating it yields CASRGGAEKLFF.

CDR3 in amino acids: CASSAGQQNTEAFF. CDR3 bases: TGTGCCAGCAGCGCCGGACAGCAGAACACTGAAGCTTTCTTT. The chain links TRBV7-9 to TRBJ1-1, with D maybe TRBD1 (6 bases). CDR1 SEHNR and CDR2 FQNEAQ come from the germline V gene (reference sequence). The CDR3 has 14 residues. V gave up 5 bases and J gave up 1 base, with 11 bases separating them.

This sequence joins TRBV19 and TRBJ2-2, with 7 bases fitting TRBD1. The V segment lost 2 bases and the J segment 1 base; nucleotides outside the gene matches: 4. The length of the CDR3 is 16 residues. Germline assignment: CDR1 LNHDA and CDR2 SQIVND (reference sequence). DNA for the CDR3: TGTGCCAGTAGTATAAACAGGGGACGGAACACCGGGGAGCTGTTTTTT. Amino acids: CASSINRGRNTGELFF.

This chain connects TRBV7-9 to TRBJ2-1; tentative D call: TRBD2 (5 bases). The germline gives CDR1 SEHNR, CDR2 FQNEAQ (reference sequence). V was trimmed by 4 bases and J by 4 bases, leaving 11 bases between them. The CDR3 has 14 amino acids. DNA for the CDR3: TGTGCCAGCAGCTCCCAAACTAGTTACAATGAGCAGTTCTTC. It codes for CASSSQTSYNEQFF.

V and J are TRBV6-1 and TRBJ2-7; weak D call: TRBD1 (6 bases). This CDR3 is 11 amino acids long. Germline V gene lookup returns CDR1 MNHNS and CDR2 SASEGT. V was trimmed by 6 bases and J by 6 bases, leaving 9 bases between them. The CDR3 DNA follows: TGTGCCAGCAGCGTAGGGGGCGAGCAGTACTTC. It encodes CASSVGGEQYF.

This chain connects TRBV4-2 to TRBJ2-5; the D is unclear. V was shortened by 1 base and J by 3 bases, with 15 bases between the two germline ends. Germline CDR1 and CDR2: LGHNA and YNFKEQ. CDR3 length: 16 amino acids. CDR3 DNA sequence: TGTGCCAGCAGCCAAGTATCGGCGGAGAAAGAAGAGACCCAGTACTTC. Translated, it gives CASSQVSAEKEETQYF.

The V call is TRBV2, the J call TRBJ1-5, with D possibly matching TRBD1 (6 bases). CDR1 SNHLY and CDR2 FYNNEI come from the germline V gene. This CDR3 has 13 amino acids. V was trimmed by 4 bases and J by 7 bases, leaving 11 bases between them. The CDR3 loop is CASSVYREQPQHF. As DNA, the CDR3 is TGTGCCAGCAGTGTGTACAGGGAGCAGCCCCAGCATTTT.

This clone was seen only a few times. The chain couples TRBV4-1 to TRBJ1-1; D possibly corresponds to TRBD1 (6 bases). The CDR3 spans 19 residues. Trimming cost V 0 bases and J 0 bases, with 20 bases left between them. Germline V gene lookup returns CDR1 MGHRA and CDR2 YSYEKL. CDR3 sequence (DNA): TGCGCCAGCAGCCAAGATAAGGGACTCGGACAGACCATGAACACTGAAGCTTTCTTT. This sequence encodes CASSQDKGLGQTMNTEAFF.

The V gene is TRBV7-2, the J gene TRBJ2-1; D gene unclear. The germline gives CDR1 SGHTA, CDR2 FQGNSA. The CDR3 runs to 17 residues. The V and J ends lost 3 bases and 7 bases respectively, with 22 bases between them. The CDR3 loop reads CASSLNPDRADHNEQFF. CDR3 bases: TGTGCCAGCAGCTTGAACCCTGATCGCGCAGATCATAATGAGCAGTTCTTC.

V usage is TRBV6-1 and J usage is TRBJ2-7; 7 nucleotides match TRBD1. This CDR3 is built from 14 residues. Germline V gene sequence: CDR1 MNHNS, CDR2 SASEGT. The J segment lost 1 base and the V segment lost 6 bases, leaving 6 bases of the junction unmatched. CDR3: CASSADRFSYEQYF. As DNA, the CDR3 is TGTGCCAGCAGCGCGGACAGGTTTTCCTACGAGCAGTACTTC.

There are a few counts of this clone. The V and J genes are TRBV7-8 and TRBJ2-7; D is undetermined. Germline V gene sequence: CDR1 SGHVS, CDR2 FQNEAQ. V was pared by 5 bases and J by 1 base, with 6 bases between. The CDR3 is 12 residues long. CDR3 region: CASSVGSYEQYF. In DNA, the CDR3 is TGTGCCAGCAGCGTCGGTTCCTACGAGCAGTACTTC. Based on the CDR3 plus reference TRBV7-8 and TRBJ2-7, the full variable domain is GAGVSQSPRYKVAKRGQDVALRCDPISGHVSLFWYQQALGQGPEFLTYFQNEAQLDKSGLPSDRFFAERPEGSVSTLKIQRTQQEDSAVYLCASSVGSYEQYFGPGTRLTVT.

The chain is built from TRBV2 and TRBJ2-5; no clear D gene. V was cut by 0 bases and J by 4 bases, with 3 bases left in between. This CDR3 comprises 12 residues. From germline, CDR1 is SNHLY and CDR2 FYNNEI. In nucleotides, the CDR3 is TGTGCCAGCAGTGAAGCGTTAGAGACCCAGTACTTC. Translating it yields CASSEALETQYF.

CDR3 coding DNA: TGTGCCAGCAGCGTTACCGGGACTAGCGGCCAAGAGACCCAGTACTTC. Encoded protein: CASSVTGTSGQETQYF. This chain uses TRBV9 with TRBJ2-5; 11 bases align to TRBD2. There are 16 residues in the CDR3. Germline loops: CDR1 SGDLS, CDR2 YYNGEE. The ends lost 2 bases at V and 1 base at J; junction bases unmatched: 4.